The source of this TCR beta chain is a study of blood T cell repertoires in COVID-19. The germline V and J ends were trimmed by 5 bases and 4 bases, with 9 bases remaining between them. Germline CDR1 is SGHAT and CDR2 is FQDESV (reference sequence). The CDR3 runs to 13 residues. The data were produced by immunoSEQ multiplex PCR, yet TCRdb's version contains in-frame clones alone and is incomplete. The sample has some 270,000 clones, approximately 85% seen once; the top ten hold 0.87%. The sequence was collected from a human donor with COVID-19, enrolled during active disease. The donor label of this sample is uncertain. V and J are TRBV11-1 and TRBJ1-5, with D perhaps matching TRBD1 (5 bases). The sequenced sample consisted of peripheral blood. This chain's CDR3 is CASSLDRNQPQHF. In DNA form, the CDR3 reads TGTGCCAGCAGCCTCGACAGAAATCAGCCCCAGCATTTT.